The subject of this entry is one T cell receptor beta chain. Its cognate antigen is unknown. The data were taken from a study of blood T cells in healthy people across ages. Study conclusions and caveats: Reliance upon unsorted PBMCs precluded definitive naive versus antigen-experienced comparison.

Ten milliliters of peripheral blood were drawn from each donor. Each sample gave at least 6.5 million isolated PBMCs. The V end lost 2 bases, the J end lost 0 bases, and 14 bases lay between the germline ends. This CDR3 region has 17 residues. CDR1 and CDR2 from the germline V gene are MNHNS and SASEGT. A second 7 to 11 cycle PCR used barcoded and J-beta primers. TCRdb itself ran the 5' RACE reads through MiXCR, one entry per CDR3 protein. The table has 1.5 million to 1.9 million distinct CDR3 sequences, 42% seen once; the top ten hold about 4.1%. Material: blood. This clonotype originated in a woman between 18 and 29 years old in good health. The chain combines TRBV6-1 with TRBJ1-5, with D possibly TRBD1 on 5 matching bases. The CDR3 coding sequence is TGTGCCAGCAGTGAACTCCCCGAGGGGTTTAGCAATCAGCCCCAGCATTTT. Translating it yields CASSELPEGFSNQPQHF.